This TCR beta chain was sequenced in a study of cytomegalovirus exposure and HLA in healthy donors (dated by TCRdb to 2017 to 2019). Turning to the overall study: An earlier analysis of approximately 640 of the donors reported 276 Gb of sequence data and 117 million unique TCR beta sequences from 150 million to 200 million T cells. To predict cytomegalovirus infection status, the study brought together high-throughput TCR immunosequencing, statistical association of individual TCRs with disease status, and machine learning. Roughly 5 DR-DQ haplotypes were handled as single units for association and clustering because linkage in the cohort was strong. Roughly 300 gigabases of sequencing data and approximately 91 million unique TCR sequences made up an early release that covered nearly 650 HLA-typed donors. The genetic ancestry cluster associated with self-reported Caucasian donors included 65% to 90% of the roughly 390 genotyped donors. The T cell repertoires of about 700 subjects were profiled by immunosequencing and related to cytomegalovirus serostatus. In the later analysis, no new phenotypic data were used to find candidate immune exposures; instead, reliance was placed on TCR beta sequences and their occurrence across donors. Alongside the repertoire data, information on donor age, sex, ethnicity and CMV serostatus was compiled. In addition to the first cohort of several hundred subjects, a separate validation cohort of 130 or so different subjects was used. The number of donors typed differed by locus, with roughly 620-630 for A, B, C, DRB1 and DQB1, 522 for DQA1, 600 to 610 for DPA1, and around 450 for DPB1. On average, over 200,000 unique TCR beta nucleotide sequences were sequenced per donor among a few hundred genotyped donors of the cohort, with roughly a sixth of those sequences being non-productive. An earlier analysis of around 580 of the donors used high-throughput TCR beta sequencing to judge whether each TCR beta V gene segment behaved as functional or pseudogenic. The study aimed to test whether signatures of past pathogen exposure could be identified by cataloging public T cell receptors. A later genetic analysis took genome-wide SNP genotypes for about 55% of the 666 donors and used that subset as a discovery cohort. A later analysis re-analyzed previously published TCR beta repertoires from approximately 670 donors and added high-resolution HLA genotyping to study TCR occurrence patterns. HLA typing covered class I and class II loci at four-digit resolution. All discovery cohort repertoires had been generated on a single sequencing platform.

The full study reports these points: In vitro tests confirmed that a few of the cytomegalovirus-associated TCR beta chains recognize cytomegalovirus antigens. For the cohort, immune exposure information was limited to CMV serostatus. In both the original and validation cohorts, the classifier was reported to diagnose cytomegalovirus status with high specificity and sensitivity. Because the 87-base-pair reads could not distinguish some IMGT-functional V segments, including TRBV6-2 and TRBV6-3, those segments were excluded. An earlier analysis of 587 of the donors showed that most TCR beta V segments appeared in productive rearrangements either about 87% or about 30% of the time, which broadly matched IMGT annotations. The authors suggested that the approach could potentially be generalized to other disease states and immunological phenotypes. Several of the top co-occurrence clusters appeared to be linked to parvovirus B19, influenza, CMV and Epstein-Barr virus, according to a later analysis. In a later analysis, most CMV-associated TCR beta chains were found to appear HLA-restricted, with HLA associations seemingly driven largely by CMV exposure. A total of 150 to 200 TCR beta chains were listed by the study as associated with cytomegalovirus. A further reported finding was that TCR beta sequences accurately predicted the HLA-A and HLA-B alleles for most subjects in the first cohort. Most TCR sequences were observed very rarely across donors, whereas some public TCRs were present in many individuals. In a later genetic analysis, fewer N-insertions in productive TCRs were reported among donors in an Asian-associated ancestry cluster than the roughly 700-donor mean. In a later analysis, HLA-associated TCR beta chains showed more clonal expansion and lower generation probabilities than non-associated chains that were equally common. An association between a missense DCLRE1C variant and V-gene and J-gene trimming of TCR beta chains was found in a later genetic analysis and replicated in an independent cohort. HLA typing was unavailable for some donors at each locus, so association tests used only the typed subset. In a later analysis, the rate of TCR association differed among HLA loci, with DRB1 alleles having the most associated TCRs and HLA-C alleles having the fewest. The earlier analysis of almost 600 of the donors excluded 15 to 20 rarely observed V segments, including chromosome 9 orphons, because counts were too low. When HLA alleles, especially DR and DQ, strongly co-occurred, attributing TCR associations to individual alleles was difficult. Correlated functional status among segregating V segments might be attributable to linkage disequilibrium, but an unknown experimental factor could not be ruled out. In this cohort, only TCR beta chains were sequenced, and detectable features were limited by the absence of alpha or paired-chain data. Presence/absence analyses assumed roughly uniform sequencing depth across donors, an assumption that may not hold. Specific HLA alleles were associated with roughly 17,000 TCR beta sequences at a false discovery rate of 0.05 in a later analysis. A cluster of highly shared sequence variants was judged likely to represent a technical artifact of the sequencing pipeline.

The cohort was made up of around 720 healthy bone marrow donors. At the time of sampling, every cohort member was nominally healthy, though immune exposures that went unrecorded were likely present. The donor tested CMV seronegative, placing the donor among the 352 seronegative members of the cohort. A peripheral blood sample was collected from each donor, and TCR beta sequencing was performed on peripheral blood mononuclear cells. The Qiagen DNeasy Blood Extraction Kit was used to extract genomic DNA from the blood cell samples. The germline V gene yields SNHLY for CDR1 and FYNNEI for CDR2. From cysteine to phenylalanine, the CDR3 is 14 amino acids long. Only the CDR3 part of the read is kept: 42 bases, read in frame from the first base. V is cut back by 7 bases and J by 0 bases, with 4 bases in the junction unmatched. Library construction relied on the immunoSEQ multiplex PCR assay. For the multiplex PCR, a mixture combining 60 forward primers for TCR Vbeta segments and 13 reverse primers for TCR Jbeta segments was used. The CDR3 region of rearranged TCR beta genes was amplified from genomic DNA by a multiplex PCR assay. The amplified TCR beta libraries were sequenced on the Illumina HiSeq System as 87-base-pair reads. Regarding the original processing steps: Across the roughly 640 repertoires, a later analysis counted 78 million or so unique TCR beta chains, 9 million to 14 million of which were shared by at least two donors. To remove PCR and sequencing errors, raw reads were error-corrected and collapsed into unique sequences using a nearest-neighbor algorithm that merged closely related sequences. Alignment of CDR3 sequences to IMGT reference sequences was used to assign V, D and J gene segments. For a sequence to be retained, a match of at least six nucleotides was required to both a V gene segment and a J gene segment. A rearrangement was called productive if the CDR3 had no stop codons and remained in frame with V and J, and every other rearrangement was called non-productive. Following IMGT convention, CDR3 was defined as the stretch from the second conserved V-encoded cysteine up to the conserved J-encoded phenylalanine. The earlier analysis of some 540 of the donors excluded any sequence lacking an unambiguous match to a single V gene segment. An earlier analysis of several hundred of the donors called V segments functional above 56.7% productive rearrangements and segregating when the between-donor standard deviation exceeded 5%. A statistical classification framework was developed to diagnose cytomegalovirus status using the catalog of TCR beta chain sequences. A later analysis assigned V and J genes by comparing TCR nucleotide sequences with IMGT/GENE-DB human TR gene sequences. Using the TCRdist pipeline, a later analysis assigned CDR3 sequences along with most-parsimonious VDJ recombination scenarios. In a later analysis, each TCR beta chain was defined by its CDR3 amino acid sequence together with its V-gene family, and reads without a unique V-gene family were excluded. As a way to deal with suspected cross-contamination and a sequencing artifact, a later analysis dropped 592 nucleotide sequences that were highly shared and had low generation probability. For each public chain, a later analysis derived a clonal expansion index from normalized ranks of inferred template counts within each repertoire. In a later analysis, generation probabilities were computed with a VDJ recombination model fitted to out-of-frame rearrangements, and the resulting probabilities were checked against IGoR. Hypergeometric tests were used in a later analysis to score TCR-TCR, TCR-HLA and TCR-CMV co-occurrence, with a repertoire-size bias correction applied to the TCR pairs. In a later analysis, false discovery rates were estimated by permuting HLA or CMV assignments 20 times. In a later analysis, co-occurring TCRs were grouped using DBSCAN, and TCRdist sequence similarity was added for clustering within HLA-allele-positive subsets. Repertoires with fewer than 30,000 or more than 120,000 public chains were left out of co-occurrence clustering, as were a few repertoires with anomalous nucleotide sharing. The table was pulled from immuneACCESS by TCRdb, which kept in-frame rearrangements only. Such tables lose some clones; where checked, under half of the loss comes from unresolved V genes, and the rest has no known cause. Clonal size and the V and J genes are those of that table, whereas D and trimming came from the DNA. The sample data list about 150,000 clones, and nearly 80% of these were observed just once. The biggest ten clones account for 0.5% to 0.85% of the sample.

Comment on this clone: Its antigen remains unidentified. The input lacks base qualities; no much larger clone sits a single base away.

Sequenced material: PBMCs. This receptor chain uses TRBV2 and TRBJ1-1; 8 nucleotides in the junction match TRBD1. This TCR was sampled from a male donor in good health and CMV-seronegative. CDR3 protein: CASKRQGLNTEAFF. The bases are TGTGCCAGCAAAAGACAGGGGCTGAACACTGAAGCTTTCTTT.